The 15 T cell receptor beta chains presented below share a single source sample, sequenced in a study of PD-L1 blockade in urothelial cancer. Time point noted: peripheral blood 6 weeks after treatment start. Data came from immunoSEQ multiplex PCR; TCRdb stores just in-frame clones and leaves some out. The table shows about 120,000 clones, with around nine tenths occurring only once. The source material was PBMCs, sampled around atezolizumab (anti-PD-L1) treatment. These receptors all stem from a man aged 55-75 years with urothelial cancer.

The chain couples TRBV7-9 to TRBJ1-1; no definite D call. The CDR3 covers 14 residues. The germline CDR1 and CDR2 sequences are SEHNR and FQNEAQ (reference sequence). V lost 2 bases and J 4 bases, leaving 11 bases between the germline ends. The CDR3 sequence: CASSLSIVGTEAFF. The CDR3 DNA reads as TGTGCCAGCAGCTTAAGCATAGTCGGCACTGAAGCTTTCTTT.

V and J are TRBV9 and TRBJ1-2; no clear D gene. This CDR3 contains 15 residues. Trimming took 0 bases from V and 8 from J, leaving 17 bases between them. Germline V CDR1 and CDR2: SGDLS, YYNGEE. The CDR3 bases are TGTGCCAGCAGCGTAGATGGGCGTCCGGGAGAGGGCTACACCTTC. It encodes CASSVDGRPGEGYTF.

The rearrangement joins TRBV27 to TRBJ2-7; the D gene is possibly TRBD2 (6 bases). The V and J ends lost 2 bases and 4 bases respectively, with 9 bases between them. Per the germline V gene, CDR1 is MNHEY and CDR2 is SMNVEV (reference sequence). The CDR3 has 13 amino acids. Here the CDR3 DNA reads TGTGCCAGCAGTTTAGGCGGGACGTACGAGCAGTACTTC. It yields the protein CASSLGGTYEQYF.

This clone was seen more than once but under ten times. The V gene is TRBV9, the J gene TRBJ1-5; 8 nucleotides align to TRBD1. With 0 bases clipped from V and 7 bases from J, the junction kept 3 bases outside the gene matches. The CDR3 is 14 amino acids. The germline V gene encodes CDR1 SGDLS and CDR2 YYNGEE. The chain's CDR3 is CASSVGTGSQPQHF. For the CDR3, the DNA is TGTGCCAGCAGCGTAGGGACAGGGAGCCAGCCCCAGCATTTT. Looking up the rest from reference TRBV9 and TRBJ1-5 gives the full variable domain: DSGVTQTPKHLITATGQRVTLRCSPRSGDLSVYWYQQSLDQGLQFLIQYYNGEERAKGNILERFSAQQFPDLHSELNLSSLELGDSALYFCASSVGTGSQPQHFGDGTRLSIL.

The chain is built from TRBV7-7 and TRBJ2-1, with D possibly TRBD1 on 6 matching bases. V was cut by 3 bases and J by 2 bases, with 17 bases left in between. This CDR3 is built from 17 residues. Germline V gene data show CDR1 as SSHAT and CDR2 as FNYEAQ (reference sequence). The CDR3 bases are TGTGCCAGCAGCTTGTTCCGGGACAAGGGAGCCTACAATGAGCAGTTCTTC. Residues: CASSLFRDKGAYNEQFF.

The chain recombines TRBV5-4 with TRBJ2-3; 10 nucleotides agree with TRBD2. The CDR3 consists of 15 residues. Germline V lookup: CDR1 SGHNT, CDR2 YYREEE (reference sequence). V dropped 4 bases and J dropped 1; count of bases not matched to a gene: 3. The CDR3 region is CASSGLAAGTDTQYF. In nucleotides, the CDR3 is TGTGCCAGCAGCGGACTAGCGGCTGGCACAGATACGCAGTATTTT.

CDR3 sequence reads: CASSLTSGGADIQYF. The CDR3 region has the DNA TGTGCCAGCAGCCTGACTAGCGGGGGGGCCGACATTCAGTACTTC. This chain joins TRBV7-2 and TRBJ2-4; 14 bases line up with TRBD2. The CDR3 length is 15 residues. Germline values: CDR1 SGHTA, CDR2 FQGNSA. Trimming removed 5 bases from V and 8 bases from J; junction bases left unmatched: 5.

CDR3 protein: CASSRQGSYEQYF. The CDR3 DNA is TGCGCCAGCAGTCGACAGGGGTCCTACGAGCAGTACTTC. The chain combines TRBV10-2 with TRBJ2-7; TRBD1 aligns across 8 bases. Germline-derived CDR1 and CDR2 are WSHSY and SAAADI. After removal of 5 bases from V and 1 base from J, the junction contained 1 base not matched to a gene. The CDR3 is 13 amino acids.

The genes are TRBV9 and TRBJ2-2; D ambiguous. CDR1 SGDLS and CDR2 YYNGEE come from the germline V gene. The germline V and J ends were trimmed by 0 bases and 1 base, with 10 bases remaining between them. This CDR3 spans 16 amino acids. This CDR3 is CASSVALRQNTGELFF. DNA for the CDR3: TGTGCCAGCAGCGTAGCTTTGCGCCAGAACACCGGGGAGCTGTTTTTT.

The V and J genes are TRBV19 and TRBJ1-2; 10 positions match TRBD1. J was trimmed by 3 bases and V by 4 bases; bases with no gene match: 5. Germline-derived CDR1 and CDR2 are LNHDA and SQIVND (reference sequence). This CDR3 has 15 amino acids. Here the CDR3 reads CASSTIGTGDYGYTF. The CDR3 region has the DNA TGTGCCAGTAGTACGATCGGGACAGGGGACTATGGCTACACCTTC.

This chain connects TRBV27 to TRBJ1-1; 10 bases are shared with TRBD1. CDR3 length: 14 amino acids. Germline trimming cut 5 bases from V and 4 bases from J; bases unmatched to any gene: 4. The V gene's germline CDR1 is MNHEY and CDR2 SMNVEV (reference sequence). For the CDR3, the DNA is TGTGCCAGCAGTGCGACAGGGGGCGTCACTGAAGCTTTCTTT. As protein: CASSATGGVTEAFF.

The chain uses TRBV19 and TRBJ2-7; TRBD2 matches at 9 bases. V lost 3 bases, J lost 5 bases, and 11 bases stayed unmatched. This CDR3 spans 16 amino acids. The germline V gene encodes CDR1 LNHDA and CDR2 SQIVND (reference sequence). The CDR3, as DNA: TGTGCCAGTAGTATTGGAGGGGGTAGCGGGAGTCACGAGCAGTACTTC. It encodes CASSIGGGSGSHEQYF.

This chain links TRBV7-8 with TRBJ1-1, with 8 bases matching TRBD1. V shed 5 bases and J 3 bases; nucleotides not matched to a gene: 8. The CDR3 sequence is 15 residues long. Germline loops: CDR1 SGHVS, CDR2 FQNEAQ. This CDR3 is CASSPKTGADTEAFF. DNA for the CDR3: TGTGCCAGCAGCCCGAAGACAGGGGCGGACACTGAAGCTTTCTTT. Looking up the rest from reference TRBV7-8 and TRBJ1-1 gives the full variable domain: GAGVSQSPRYKVAKRGQDVALRCDPISGHVSLFWYQQALGQGPEFLTYFQNEAQLDKSGLPSDRFFAERPEGSVSTLKIQRTQQEDSAVYLCASSPKTGADTEAFFGQGTRLTVV.

The chain uses TRBV5-8 and TRBJ2-7, with 9 bases aligning to TRBD1. V dropped 4 bases and J dropped 7; count of bases not matched to a gene: 9. Looked up from germline, CDR1 is SGHTS and CDR2 is YDEGEE. The CDR3 extends over 14 amino acids. The CDR3 region has the DNA TGTGCCAGCAGCCGCGGGACAGGGAGGGATGAGCAGTACTTC. It translates to CASSRGTGRDEQYF.

V is TRBV27 and J is TRBJ2-2; 9 positions match TRBD2. V was clipped by 1 base and J by 5 bases; unmatched bases: 11. The germline CDR1 and CDR2 sequences are MNHEY and SMNVEV (reference sequence). The CDR3 totals 18 residues. The DNA for the CDR3 is TGTGCCAGCAGTTTATTGGGTAGCGGGAGAGTAAGGACCGGGGAGCTGTTTTTT. It encodes CASSLLGSGRVRTGELFF.